These 15 T cell receptor beta chains originate from one sample sequenced in a study of CD8+ T cells in alopecia areata (dated by TCRdb to 2016 to 2018). Receptor amplification or capture employed the immunoSEQ multiplex PCR assay. For TCR sequencing, RNA was extracted from every sample and reverse transcribed into cDNA to serve as template. Here the immuneACCESS table is served through TCRdb, limited to in-frame sequences with V and J called. Missing clones are a known gap in these copies; in checked studies unresolved V genes cover under half, and the rest lacks a known reason. The sample profile shows fewer than 40,000 clones; less than 65% of them were found once. The ten biggest clones cover over 15% of the sample. Input material: NKG2D-high CD8+ T cells sorted from blood. This specimen's cell subset or site label, interpreted: sorted CD8+ NKG2D-high blood T cells. The receptors originated from a human donor with alopecia areata.

This clone was recorded a few times. This chain links TRBV7-9 with TRBJ2-4; 7 nucleotides align to TRBD2. This CDR3 spans 15 amino acids. V shed 4 bases, J shed 0 bases, and the junction held 3 bases outside the gene matches. Germline CDR1 and CDR2: SEHNR and FQNEAQ (reference sequence). The DNA of the CDR3 is TGTGCCAGCAGCTCCGGGGGGTTAGCCAAAAACATTCAGTACTTC. Translation gives CASSSGGLAKNIQYF.

This clone was counted between two and nine times. The chain uses TRBV29-1 and TRBJ2-1, with a weak D call TRBD2 (7 bases). Deletions cut 1 base from V and 5 bases from J, with 15 bases between. CDR1 SQVTM and CDR2 ANQGSEA come from the germline V gene. The CDR3 totals 15 residues. The DNA of the CDR3 is TGCAGCGTTGAAGGGGGGGGCCGCTCAAACAATGAGCAGTTCTTC. This sequence encodes CSVEGGGRSNNEQFF.

This clone showed up just a few times. V usage is TRBV29-1 and J usage is TRBJ1-1; 11 bases align to TRBD1. The trim removed 5 bases at V and 4 bases at J, leaving 6 bases unmatched. Germline V lookup: CDR1 SQVTM, CDR2 ANQGSEA. The CDR3 runs to 14 residues. The CDR3 spells CSVSDRGRGTEAFF. The CDR3 DNA reads TGCAGCGTTTCGGACAGGGGGCGAGGCACTGAAGCTTTCTTT.

The rearrangement joins TRBV19 to TRBJ2-1; D perhaps matches TRBD1 (5 bases). V dropped 6 bases and J dropped 4 bases, with 19 bases sitting between them. This CDR3 region has 16 residues. CDR1 LNHDA and CDR2 SQIVND come from the germline V gene (reference sequence). CDR3 sequence: CASSSSLYGQYNEQFF. DNA for the CDR3: TGTGCCAGTAGCTCTTCACTCTACGGACAATACAATGAGCAGTTCTTC.

J is TRBJ1-1 and V is TRBV5-4, with TRBD1 as a possible D gene (5 bases). Per germline, CDR1 SGHNT and CDR2 YYREEE (reference sequence). This CDR3 is built from 15 residues. The V and J ends lost 3 bases and 1 base respectively, with 13 bases between them. For the CDR3, the DNA is TGTGCCAGCAGCTCCAGTCCCGGGGGGAACACTGAAGCTTTCTTT. Translated: CASSSSPGGNTEAFF. Together with reference TRBV5-4 and TRBJ1-1, the CDR3 gives the full variable domain: ETGVTQSPTHLIKTRGQQVTLRCSSQSGHNTVSWYQQALGQGPQFIFQYYREEENGRGNFPPRFSGLQFPNYSSELNVNALELDDSALYLCASSSSPGGNTEAFFGQGTRLTVV.

This clone was seen once. The genes are TRBV5-1 and TRBJ2-1; D is undetermined. This CDR3 spans 11 amino acids. Trimming stripped 0 bases from V and 10 bases from J, with 5 bases between. Germline values: CDR1 SGHRS, CDR2 YFSETQ. CDR3 loop: CASSLAGEQFF. For the CDR3, the DNA is TGCGCCAGCAGCTTGGCCGGCGAGCAGTTCTTC.

V gene TRBV7-2 combines with J gene TRBJ2-5, with a weak D call TRBD2 (6 bases). Germline CDR1 SGHTA, CDR2 FQGNSA. The CDR3 is 14 amino acids. V lost 5 bases to trimming and J lost 2 bases, with 12 bases between them. The CDR3 DNA sequence: TGTGCCAGCAGCGGTCTAGCGCCGCAAGAGACCCAGTACTTC. Translating it yields CASSGLAPQETQYF.

The chain joins TRBV7-2 to TRBJ1-1, with D possibly being TRBD1 (6 bases). V lost 4 bases, J lost 0 bases, and 21 bases lay in between. Germline V gene sequence: CDR1 SGHTA, CDR2 FQGNSA. This CDR3 has 18 amino acids. The DNA of the CDR3 is TGTGCCAGCAGCTCCCGCGAGGGGGTGACGCTAATGAACACTGAAGCTTTCTTT. Protein: CASSSREGVTLMNTEAFF.

The J gene is TRBJ1-6, the V gene TRBV5-8; TRBD1 might be the D (6 bases). V lost 7 bases and J 7 bases, leaving 12 bases between the germline ends. The CDR3 runs to 13 residues. CDR1 is SGHTS, CDR2 YDEGEE, per germline. The DNA for the CDR3 is TGTGCCAGCGGGGGCAGGGGAAATTCACCCCTCCACTTT. It is translated as CASGGRGNSPLHF.

This clone was seen a handful of times. The chain's CDR3 is CSVEDLSGTKYNEQFF. CDR3 sequence (DNA): TGCAGCGTTGAAGATCTTAGCGGGACAAAATACAATGAGCAGTTCTTC. The rearrangement uses TRBV29-1 and TRBJ2-1, with 8 bases aligning to TRBD2. This CDR3 spans 16 amino acids. The V and J ends lost 0 bases and 4 bases, in that order; junction bases with no gene match: 8. Germline V CDR1 and CDR2: SQVTM, ANQGSEA.

There are a few counts of this clone. The V and J genes are TRBV2 and TRBJ1-6; D not resolved. CDR1 SNHLY and CDR2 FYNNEI come from the germline V gene. Deletions cut 8 bases from V and 1 base from J, with 6 bases between. This CDR3 region has 13 residues. CDR3 DNA: TGTGCCAGCGCAGAGTCCTATAATTCACCCCTCCACTTT. Translating it yields CASAESYNSPLHF.

This clone was counted between two and nine times. The V call is TRBV29-1, the J call TRBJ2-2; D unresolved. The germline V gene encodes CDR1 SQVTM and CDR2 ANQGSEA. Trimming shortened V by 6 bases and J by 1 base, and 9 bases separated the two germline ends. There are 13 residues in the CDR3. The CDR3: CSVRFENTGELFF. In DNA, the CDR3 is TGCAGCGTCCGCTTCGAGAACACCGGGGAGCTGTTTTTT.

This clone was seen a single time. The chain combines TRBV5-1 with TRBJ2-7, with D possibly TRBD2 on 5 matching bases. CDR3 length equals 11 residues. Looked up from germline, CDR1 is SGHRS and CDR2 is YFSETQ. Trimming stripped 2 bases from V and 7 bases from J, with 7 bases between. The CDR3 is CASSFGLEQYF. CDR3 nucleotides: TGCGCCAGCAGCTTTGGACTGGAGCAGTACTTC.

This clone showed up just a few times. The chain uses TRBV7-2 and TRBJ2-1; TRBD1 aligns across 7 bases. This CDR3 is 14 amino acids long. V shed 2 bases and J 4 bases; nucleotides not matched to a gene: 2. CDR1 is SGHTA and CDR2 is FQGNSA in the germline V gene. The CDR3 DNA reads as TGTGCCAGCAGCTTACTGACAGGGTACAATGAGCAGTTCTTC. This encodes CASSLLTGYNEQFF.

The rearrangement uses TRBV7-2 and TRBJ2-7, with a weak D call TRBD1 (5 bases). V dropped 1 base and J dropped 0 bases, with 13 bases sitting between them. The germline CDR1 and CDR2 sequences are SGHTA and FQGNSA. This CDR3 contains 16 residues. This CDR3 is CASSLGRGGSSYEQYF. The CDR3, as DNA: TGTGCCAGCAGCTTAGGAAGGGGCGGAAGCTCCTACGAGCAGTACTTC.